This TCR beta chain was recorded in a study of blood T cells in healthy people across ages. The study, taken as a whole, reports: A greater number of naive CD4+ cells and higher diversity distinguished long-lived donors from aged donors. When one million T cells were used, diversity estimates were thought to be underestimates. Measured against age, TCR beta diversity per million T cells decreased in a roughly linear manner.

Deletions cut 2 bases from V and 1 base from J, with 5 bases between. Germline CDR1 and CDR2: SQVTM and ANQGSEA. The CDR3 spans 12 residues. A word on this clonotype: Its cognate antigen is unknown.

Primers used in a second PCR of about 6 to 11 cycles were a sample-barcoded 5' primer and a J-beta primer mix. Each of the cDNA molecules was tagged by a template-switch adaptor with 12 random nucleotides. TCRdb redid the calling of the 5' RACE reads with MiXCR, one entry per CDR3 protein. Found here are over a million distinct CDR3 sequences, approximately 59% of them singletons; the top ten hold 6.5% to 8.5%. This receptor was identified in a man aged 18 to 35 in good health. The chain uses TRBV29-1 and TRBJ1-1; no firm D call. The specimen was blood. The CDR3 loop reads CSVEHANTEAFF. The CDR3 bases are TGCAGCGTTGAACACGCGAACACTGAAGCTTTCTTT.